A selection of T cell receptor beta chains follows, all from one sample in a study of T cells in Graves' hyperthyroidism and ophthalmopathy. TCRdb redid the calling of the multiplex PCR reads with MiXCR, one entry per CDR3 protein. The sample records approximately 400,000 distinct CDR3 sequences, around an eighth being singletons. The sample was blood. The receptors were sampled from a man aged 50 to 59 with Graves' ophthalmopathy. CDR3s include the opening cysteine and the closing phenylalanine or tryptophan. The D gene is left open where the match is weak. Part of the rows lack a size; the others show once, few, many or a class for expanded clones.

>TRBJ2-3|many|TRBV5-1|TRBD2
TGCGCCAGCAGCCCGGGAGGATCCCCGGCAGATACGCAGTATTTT
CASSPGGSPADTQYF
>TRBJ2-5|many|TRBV20-1|TRBD1
TGCAGTGCCTTCTCCCGCACAGGGGTAGAGACCCAGTACTTC
CSAFSRTGVETQYF
>TRBJ2-1|many|TRBV5-1|TRBD1
TGCGCCAGCAGCTTGGGTTGGACAGGGGGCCCGGCTGAGCAGTTCTTC
CASSLGWTGGPAEQFF
>TRBJ2-7|many|TRBV5-1|-
TGCGCCAGCAGCTTGGATGCGGGGACACTCCCCTACGAGCAGTACTTC
CASSLDAGTLPYEQYF
>TRBJ2-3|many|TRBV20-1|-
TGCAGTGCTCGGAACCTAGCTCGCCCCGCCCCAGATACGCAGTATTTT
CSARNLARPAPDTQYF
>TRBJ2-1|many|TRBV18|TRBD2
TGTGCCAGCTCTCCCGGGACTAGCGACAATGAGCAGTTCTTC
CASSPGTSDNEQFF
>TRBJ2-7|many|TRBV5-1|-
TGCGCCAGCAGCTTCACGGGACGCCCCTACGAGCAGTACTTC
CASSFTGRPYEQYF
>TRBJ2-5|many|TRBV2|-
TGTGCCAGCAGTGAACGTCAGTACCAAGAGACCCAGTACTTC
CASSERQYQETQYF
>TRBJ1-5|-|TRBV24-1|-
TGTGCCACCAGTGATCCTAAACAGGGCTACAATCAGCCCCAGCATTTT
CATSDPKQGYNQPQHF
>TRBJ2-7|-|TRBV12-3/TRBV12-4|TRBD1
TGTGCCACCACTAGGGGGCCTCAGAGGAAGCAGTACTTC
CATTRGPQRKQYF
>TRBJ2-1|few|TRBV9|-
TGTGCCAGCAGCGCCGGCCTTAAACCCTACAATGAGCAGTTCTTC
CASSAGLKPYNEQFF
>TRBJ2-1|many|TRBV20-1|TRBD2
TGCAGTGCTAGAGACAGACTAGCATCCTACAATGAGCAGTTCTTC
CSARDRLASYNEQFF
>TRBJ2-7|many|TRBV20-1|TRBD1
TGCAGTGCTAGTGAAATACCGGGACAGGGATACTACGAGCAGTACTTC
CSASEIPGQGYYEQYF
>TRBJ1-3|many|TRBV4-2|-
TGTGCCAGCAGCCAAGATCTTTACACCTTCTCTGGAAACACCATATATTTT
CASSQDLYTFSGNTIYF
>TRBJ2-7|many|TRBV6-1|TRBD2
TGTGCCAGCAGTTACGCTCCACTAGCGGGAGACCGCGAGCAGTACTTC
CASSYAPLAGDREQYF
>TRBJ1-2|many|TRBV19|TRBD1
TGTGCCAGTAGTATAGAAGGACAGGAGAACTATGGCTACACCTTC
CASSIEGQENYGYTF
>TRBJ2-7|few|TRBV6-1|-
TGTGCCAGCAGTTTCCGAGCCCGAGGGGTTTCCTACGAGCAGTACTTC
CASSFRARGVSYEQYF
>TRBJ2-7|few|TRBV19|TRBD2
TGTGCCAGCTACGATAGCGGGACCTATTCCTACGAGCAGTACTTC
CASYDSGTYSYEQYF
>TRBJ2-2|many|TRBV30|-
TGTGCCTGGAGTTTCACAAACACCGGGGAGCTGTTTTTT
CAWSFTNTGELFF
>TRBJ1-1|many|TRBV6-5|-
TGTGCCAGCAGTTACAATCCAGACCGGAACACTGAAGCTTTCTTT
CASSYNPDRNTEAFF
>TRBJ1-1|many|TRBV2|-
TGTGCCAGCAGTGAAGCTACTGAAGCTTTCTTT
CASSEATEAFF
>TRBJ2-1|many|TRBV20-1|-
TGCAGTGCTAGAACCAACCCTTTCCGGGCCCCCAATGAGCAGTTCTTC
CSARTNPFRAPNEQFF
>TRBJ2-7|once|TRBV20-1|TRBD1
TGCAGTGCTCCCCGAGGAGGACAGGGGCGCGAGCAGTACTTC
CSAPRGGQGREQYF
>TRBJ2-5|many|TRBV20-1|-
TGCAGTGCTAGAGATTCGTGGACGAATCAAGAGACCCAGTACTTC
CSARDSWTNQETQYF
>TRBJ2-6|-|TRBV27|-
TGTGCCAGCAGTTCCAGGATCGGGAGCTCTGGGGCCAACGTCCTGACTTTC
CASSSRIGSSGANVLTF
>TRBJ1-6|few|TRBV6-5|-
TGTGCCAGCAGTTACTCAGGTTCGGGGGCCTCCTATAATTCACCCCTCCACTTT
CASSYSGSGASYNSPLHF
>TRBJ2-1|many|TRBV2|TRBD2
TGTGCCAGCAGTGAGCGGGAGATGAATGAGCAGTTCTTC
CASSEREMNEQFF
>TRBJ2-3|many|TRBV12-3/TRBV12-4|-
TGTGCCAGCAGCCCTGACCGGGACCAAGCGTGGTATTTT
CASSPDRDQAWYF
>TRBJ2-5|-|TRBV28|-
TGTGCCAGCAGTTTTACGGGAAGGAGCTTCCAAGAGACCCAGTACTTC
CASSFTGRSFQETQYF
>TRBJ2-6|few|TRBV6-2/TRBV6-3|-
TGTGCCAGCAGTTCTCCATTATTACTAAGCTCTGGGGCCAACGTCCTGACTTTC
CASSSPLLLSSGANVLTF
>TRBJ2-7|many|TRBV11-2|TRBD2
TGTGCCAGCAGCTACGCCGGGACTAGCGGGGTGAGCGAGCAGTACTTC
CASSYAGTSGVSEQYF
>TRBJ2-2|-|TRBV29-1|-
TGCAGCGTTGAAGAAGGTGGGGCTAGGGCCACCGGGGAGCTGTTTTTT
CSVEEGGARATGELFF
>TRBJ1-5|many|TRBV9|TRBD1
TGTGCCAGCAGCGTAGGGCTCGGACAGGACAATCAGCCCCAGCATTTT
CASSVGLGQDNQPQHF
>TRBJ2-3|many|TRBV2|-
TGTGCCAGCAGTGGTCAGGGCGGGCCAGATACGCAGTATTTT
CASSGQGGPDTQYF
>TRBJ2-2|few|TRBV5-6|TRBD1
TGTGCCAGCAGCTCCGACAGGGGGCTAACCGGGGAGCTGTTTTTT
CASSSDRGLTGELFF
>TRBJ1-2|few|TRBV29-1|-
TGCAGCGTTGATAAGGGGATCGGCTATGGCTACACCTTC
CSVDKGIGYGYTF
>TRBJ2-5|many|TRBV3-1|-
TGTGCCAGCAGCCAAGATAGCGGCCTAGGGCAGACCCAGTACTTC
CASSQDSGLGQTQYF
>TRBJ1-2|many|TRBV30|-
TGTGCCTGGGGCCCGGTCGGTTATGGCTACACCTTC
CAWGPVGYGYTF
>TRBJ1-3|-|TRBV5-4|TRBD1
TGTGCCAGCAGGCCGGACAGGGCCTCAAGAAACACCATATATTTT
CASRPDRASRNTIYF
>TRBJ2-3|-|TRBV20-1|TRBD2
TGCAGTGCTAGTTTAATAGCGGGAGCTGGCACAGATACGCAGTATTTT
CSASLIAGAGTDTQYF
>TRBJ2-7|-|TRBV2|TRBD2
TGTGCCAGCAGGTTCGCAGGGAACCAGCGGGGGTACTACGAGCAGTACTTC
CASRFAGNQRGYYEQYF
>TRBJ2-5|-|TRBV5-5|TRBD1
TGTGCCAGCAGCGGGTTTTTTGTTTCCGGGACAGGGTCCTCCCGAAAAGGACCCGAGACCCAGTACTTC
CASSGFFVSGTGSSRKGPETQYF
>TRBJ2-5|-|TRBV5-4|TRBD1
TGTGCCAGCAGACGAGGGGGCGGGTGGCAAGAGACCCAGTACTTC
CASRRGGGWQETQYF
>TRBJ2-7|many|TRBV12-3/TRBV12-4|-
TGTGCCAGCAGTACGTTAGGGGGAGTATCCAACGAGCAGTACTTC
CASSTLGGVSNEQYF
>TRBJ2-5|many|TRBV28|-
TGTGCCAGCAGCTTCCCCGGGTCGGGGCAAGAGACCCAGTACTTC
CASSFPGSGQETQYF
>TRBJ1-5|many|TRBV15|-
TGTGCCACCAGTCTTGTATATAGCAATCAGCCCCAGCATTTT
CATSLVYSNQPQHF
>TRBJ2-1|many|TRBV2|-
TGTGCCAACGACGGGACGTCCAATGAGCAGTTCTTC
CANDGTSNEQFF
>TRBJ2-1|many|TRBV12-3/TRBV12-4|-
TGTGCCAGCAGTTCGGACTACAATGAGCAGTTCTTC
CASSSDYNEQFF
>TRBJ2-5|many|TRBV27|TRBD2
TGTGCCAGCAGTCCCCCTAGCGGGAGTTGGAAGACCCAGTACTTC
CASSPPSGSWKTQYF
>TRBJ1-2|-|TRBV7-9|-
TGTGCCAGCAGCTCATTCCCGGGGGTCTATGGCTACACCTTC
CASSSFPGVYGYTF
>TRBJ1-2|few|TRBV20-1|-
TGCAGTGCTAGCCCCGCGGGGTGGAACTATGGCTACACCTTC
CSASPAGWNYGYTF
>TRBJ2-3|few|TRBV20-1|TRBD2
TGCAGTGCTAGAGGCCTTTCCCTAGCGGGTTCAATAGATACGCAGTATTTT
CSARGLSLAGSIDTQYF
>TRBJ1-1|many|TRBV28|-
TGTGCCAGCAGCAACTTCGGGGGGGCGAGCACTGAAGCTTTCTTT
CASSNFGGASTEAFF
>TRBJ2-3|many|TRBV20-1|TRBD2
TGCAGTGCTCCCCGTCGCGGCGGGAGGACAGATACGCAGTATTTT
CSAPRRGGRTDTQYF
>TRBJ2-1|many|TRBV7-2|TRBD2
TGTGCCAGCAGCTTGTACGGACTAGCGGGATCTGAGCAGTTCTTC
CASSLYGLAGSEQFF
>TRBJ2-3|many|TRBV5-6|-
TGTGCCAGCAGCTTATTGGAGCAGGCAGGGGGCACAGATACGCAGTATTTT
CASSLLEQAGGTDTQYF
>TRBJ1-2|-|TRBV6-5|-
TGTGCCAGCAGATCACAGGGATTGGATGGCTACACCTTC
CASRSQGLDGYTF